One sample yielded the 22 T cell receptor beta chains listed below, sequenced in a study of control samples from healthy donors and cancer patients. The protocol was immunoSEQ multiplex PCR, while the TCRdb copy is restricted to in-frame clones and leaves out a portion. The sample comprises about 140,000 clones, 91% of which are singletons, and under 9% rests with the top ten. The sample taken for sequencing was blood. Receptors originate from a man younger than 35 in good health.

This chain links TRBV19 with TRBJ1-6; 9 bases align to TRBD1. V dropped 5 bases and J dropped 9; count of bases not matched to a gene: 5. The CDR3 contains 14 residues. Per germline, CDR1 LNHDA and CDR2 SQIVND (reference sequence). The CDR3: CASSGTGISSPLHF. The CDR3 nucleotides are TGTGCCAGTAGTGGGACAGGGATAAGTTCACCCCTCCACTTT.

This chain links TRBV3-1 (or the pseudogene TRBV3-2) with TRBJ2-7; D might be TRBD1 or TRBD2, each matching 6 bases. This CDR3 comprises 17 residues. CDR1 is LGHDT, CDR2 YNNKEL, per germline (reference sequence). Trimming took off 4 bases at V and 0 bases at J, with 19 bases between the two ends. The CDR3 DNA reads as TGTGCCAGCAGCCGCGGACACCACGGGGGCACCTCCTACGAGCAGTACTTC. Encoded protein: CASSRGHHGGTSYEQYF.

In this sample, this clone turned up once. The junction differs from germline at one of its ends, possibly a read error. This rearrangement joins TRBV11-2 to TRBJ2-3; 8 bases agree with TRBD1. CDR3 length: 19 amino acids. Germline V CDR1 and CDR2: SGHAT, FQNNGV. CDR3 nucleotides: TGTGCCAGCAGCCTAGACAGGGGCCTCCTCCAGGGAAGCACAGATACGCAGTATTTT. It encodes CASSLDRGLLQGSTDTQYF.

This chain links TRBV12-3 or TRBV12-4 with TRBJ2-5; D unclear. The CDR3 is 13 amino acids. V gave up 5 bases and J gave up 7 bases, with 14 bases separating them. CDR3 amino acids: CASSIGHGGTQYF. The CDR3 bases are TGTGCCAGCAGTATCGGCCACGGTGGGACCCAGTACTTC.

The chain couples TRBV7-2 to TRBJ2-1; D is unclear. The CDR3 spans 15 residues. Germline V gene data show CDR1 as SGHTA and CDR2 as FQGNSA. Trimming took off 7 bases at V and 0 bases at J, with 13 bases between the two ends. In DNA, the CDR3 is TGTGCCAGCACCTTGTATTCGAGCTCCTACAATGAGCAGTTCTTC. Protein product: CASTLYSSSYNEQFF. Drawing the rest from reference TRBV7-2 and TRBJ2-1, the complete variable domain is GAGVSQSPSNKVTEKGKDVELRCDPISGHTALYWYRQSLGQGLEFLIYFQGNSAPDKSGLPSDRFSAERTGGSVSTLTIQRTQQEDSAVYLCASTLYSSSYNEQFFGPGTRLTVL.

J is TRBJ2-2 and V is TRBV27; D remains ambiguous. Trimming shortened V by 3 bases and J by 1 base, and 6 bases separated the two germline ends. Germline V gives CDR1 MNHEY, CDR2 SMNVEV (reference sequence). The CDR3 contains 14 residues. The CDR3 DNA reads TGTGCCAGCAGTTTGCGAGAGAACACCGGGGAGCTGTTTTTT. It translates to CASSLRENTGELFF.

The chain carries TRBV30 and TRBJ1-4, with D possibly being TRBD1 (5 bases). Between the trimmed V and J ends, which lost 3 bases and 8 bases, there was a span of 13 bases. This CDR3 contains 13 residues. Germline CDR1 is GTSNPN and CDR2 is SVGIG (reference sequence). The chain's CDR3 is CAWRPGGSEKLFF. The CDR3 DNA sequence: TGTGCCTGGAGGCCCGGGGGAAGCGAAAAACTGTTTTTT.

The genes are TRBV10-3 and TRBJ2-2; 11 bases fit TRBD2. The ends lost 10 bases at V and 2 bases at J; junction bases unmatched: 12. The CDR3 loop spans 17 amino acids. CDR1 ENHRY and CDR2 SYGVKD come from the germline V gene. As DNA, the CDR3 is TGTGCCACCTACTCGACTAGCGGGACTATCAACACCGGGGAGCTGTTTTTT. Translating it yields CATYSTSGTINTGELFF.

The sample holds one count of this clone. CDR3 in amino acids: CASSLEGRGSTDTQYF. The CDR3 nucleotides read TGCGCCAGCAGCTTGGAAGGGCGGGGGAGCACAGATACGCAGTATTTT. J is TRBJ2-3 and V is TRBV5-1, with 7 bases matching TRBD2. V lost 0 bases to trimming and J lost 0 bases; unmatched junction nucleotides: 4. The germline V gene encodes CDR1 SGHRS and CDR2 YFSETQ. CDR3 length: 16 residues.

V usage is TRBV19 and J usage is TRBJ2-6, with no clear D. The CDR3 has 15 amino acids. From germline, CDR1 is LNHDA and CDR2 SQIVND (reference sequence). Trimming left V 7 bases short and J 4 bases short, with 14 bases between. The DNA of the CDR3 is TGTGCCAGTAAGCCCTCCTCGGACGGGGCCAACGTCCTGACTTTC. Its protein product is CASKPSSDGANVLTF.

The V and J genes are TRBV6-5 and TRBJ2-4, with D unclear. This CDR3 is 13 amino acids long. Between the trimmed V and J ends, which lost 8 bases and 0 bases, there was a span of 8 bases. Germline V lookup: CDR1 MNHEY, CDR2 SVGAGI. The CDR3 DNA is TGTGCCAGCCCCCCGGCAGCCAAAAACATTCAGTACTTC. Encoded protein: CASPPAAKNIQYF.

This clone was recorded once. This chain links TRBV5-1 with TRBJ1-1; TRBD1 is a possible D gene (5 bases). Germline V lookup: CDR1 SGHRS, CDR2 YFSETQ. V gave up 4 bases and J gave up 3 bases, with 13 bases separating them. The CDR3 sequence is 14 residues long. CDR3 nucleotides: TGCGCCAGCAGCCTTCCGCTGGGGGACACTGAAGCTTTCTTT. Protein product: CASSLPLGDTEAFF.

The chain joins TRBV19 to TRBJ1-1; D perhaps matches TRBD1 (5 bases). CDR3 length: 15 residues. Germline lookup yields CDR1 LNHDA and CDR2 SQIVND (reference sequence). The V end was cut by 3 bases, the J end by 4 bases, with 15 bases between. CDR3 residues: CASSMDPGGTTEAFF. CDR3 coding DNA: TGTGCCAGTAGTATGGACCCGGGAGGGACCACTGAAGCTTTCTTT. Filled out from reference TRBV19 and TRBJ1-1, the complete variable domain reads DGGITQSPKYLFRKEGQNVTLSCEQNLNHDAMYWYRQDPGQGLRLIYYSQIVNDFQKGDIAEGYSVSREKKESFPLTVTSAQKNPTAFYLCASSMDPGGTTEAFFGQGTRLTVV.

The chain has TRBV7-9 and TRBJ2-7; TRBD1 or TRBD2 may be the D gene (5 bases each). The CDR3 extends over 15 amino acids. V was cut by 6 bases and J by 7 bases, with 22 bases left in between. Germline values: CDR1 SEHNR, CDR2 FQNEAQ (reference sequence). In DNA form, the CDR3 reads TGTGCCAGCAGTCCACAGGAGAGGGAAATCGGAGAGCAGTACTTC. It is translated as CASSPQEREIGEQYF.

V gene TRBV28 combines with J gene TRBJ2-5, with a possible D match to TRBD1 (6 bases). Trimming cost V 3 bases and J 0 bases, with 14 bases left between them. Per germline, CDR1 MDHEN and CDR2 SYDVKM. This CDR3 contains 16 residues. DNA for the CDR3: TGTGCCAGCAGTTTGCCAGGGGTAGTTAACCAAGAGACCCAGTACTTC. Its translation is CASSLPGVVNQETQYF.

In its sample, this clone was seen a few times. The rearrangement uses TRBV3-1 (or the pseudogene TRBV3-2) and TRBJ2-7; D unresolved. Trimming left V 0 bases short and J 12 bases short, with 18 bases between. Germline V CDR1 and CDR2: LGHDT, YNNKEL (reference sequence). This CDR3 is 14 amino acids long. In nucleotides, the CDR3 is TGTGCCAGCAGCCAAGATAGGGCTAGTCGAAGGTTGTACTTC. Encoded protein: CASSQDRASRRLYF.

In nucleotides, the CDR3 is TGTGCCAGTAGTATCCCAAGAGCGGGGGGCACAGATACGCAGTATTTT. Its protein is CASSIPRAGGTDTQYF. V usage is TRBV19 and J usage is TRBJ2-3, with 8 nucleotides matching TRBD2. The CDR3 has 16 amino acids. After removal of 3 bases from V and 1 base from J, the junction contained 6 bases not matched to a gene. Germline V CDR1 and CDR2: LNHDA, SQIVND (reference sequence).

This chain's CDR3 is CASSRPGDRGVSLYEQYF. The DNA for the CDR3 is TGTGCCAGCAGCCGCCCCGGGGACAGGGGGGTTTCGCTCTACGAGCAGTACTTC. The chain carries TRBV4-2 and TRBJ2-7, with 11 bases that match TRBD1. This CDR3 is 18 amino acids long. Unmatched junction bases numbered 14, after V lost 4 bases and J lost 3 bases. Germline V CDR1 and CDR2: LGHNA, YNFKEQ.

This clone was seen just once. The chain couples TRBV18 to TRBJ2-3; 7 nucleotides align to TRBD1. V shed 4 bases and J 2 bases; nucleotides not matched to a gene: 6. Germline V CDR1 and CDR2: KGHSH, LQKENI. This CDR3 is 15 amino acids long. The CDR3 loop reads CASSRTGPNTDTQYF. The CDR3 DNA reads TGTGCCAGCTCACGGACAGGTCCTAACACAGATACGCAGTATTTT.

As DNA, the CDR3 is TGTGCCAGCAGCTTGCCCCCCGGGCAGGGGATTTATCAGCCCCAGCATTTT. Translating gives CASSLPPGQGIYQPQHF. The chain employs TRBV7-2 and TRBJ1-5; a possible D gene is TRBD1 (6 bases). The CDR3 contains 17 residues. Germline CDR1 SGHTA, CDR2 FQGNSA. V was cut by 3 bases and J by 5 bases, with 20 bases left in between.

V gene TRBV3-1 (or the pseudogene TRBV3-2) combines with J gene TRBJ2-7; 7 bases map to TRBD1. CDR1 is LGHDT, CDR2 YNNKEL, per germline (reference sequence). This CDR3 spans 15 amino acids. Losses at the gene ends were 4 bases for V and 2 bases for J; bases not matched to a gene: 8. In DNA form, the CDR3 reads TGTGCCAGCAGCCGATTAGAAGGGGGCCCCTACGAGCAGTACTTC. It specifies CASSRLEGGPYEQYF.

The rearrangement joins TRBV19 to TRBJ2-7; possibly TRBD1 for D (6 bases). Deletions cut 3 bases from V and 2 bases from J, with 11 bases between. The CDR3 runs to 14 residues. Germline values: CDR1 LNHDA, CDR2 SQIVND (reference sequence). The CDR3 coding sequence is TGTGCCAGTAGTATGTTTACAGGGACCTACGAGCAGTACTTC. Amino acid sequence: CASSMFTGTYEQYF.